The rows below give T cell receptor beta chains drawn from one sample of a study of T-cell reconstitution after alpha-beta-depleted transplantation in children. TCRdb reanalysed the PCR reads using MiXCR and keeps one entry per CDR3 protein. The sample holds about 410,000 distinct CDR3 sequences, roughly 22% seen once. Sequenced here: PBMCs from the stem cell graft donor, sampled from the stem cell graft. The receptors originated from a human donor who donated a stem cell graft to a child with acute myeloid leukemia. Each CDR3 is given with its conserved first and last residue. Each record gives: D gene, J gene, clone size, V gene, CDR3 protein, CDR3 DNA. A D gene is named only where the DNA matches it firmly. A clone size is listed for some rows: how often the clone was seen (once, few, many), or a class if it is expanded.

d_call: TRBD1
j_call: TRBJ2-2
clone_size: once
v_call: TRBV3-1
cdr3_aa: CASSRTGGAVSGELFF
cdr3_nt: TGTGCCAGCAGCCGGACAGGGGGCGCCGTCTCGGGGGAGCTGTTTTTT

d_call: TRBD1
j_call: TRBJ1-1
clone_size: few
v_call: TRBV5-1
cdr3_aa: CASSEGQFNTEAFF
cdr3_nt: TGCGCCAGCAGCGAGGGACAGTTTAACACTGAAGCTTTCTTT

d_call: TRBD2
j_call: TRBJ2-2
clone_size: NA
v_call: TRBV12-3/TRBV12-4
cdr3_aa: CASSSTSGRASTGELFF
cdr3_nt: TGTGCCAGCAGTTCGACTAGCGGGAGGGCGTCCACCGGGGAGCTGTTTTTT

d_call: TRBD2
j_call: TRBJ2-3
clone_size: NA
v_call: TRBV5-1
cdr3_aa: CASSSRPGLATDTQYF
cdr3_nt: TGCGCCAGCAGCTCAAGACCGGGACTAGCAACAGATACGCAGTATTTT

d_call: TRBD2
j_call: TRBJ2-1
clone_size: many
v_call: TRBV20-1
cdr3_aa: CSATGTSGKVGNEQFF
cdr3_nt: TGCAGTGCTACCGGGACTAGCGGGAAAGTGGGCAATGAGCAGTTCTTC

d_call: NA
j_call: TRBJ1-6
clone_size: NA
v_call: TRBV5-1
cdr3_aa: CASRLTGEGSPLHF
cdr3_nt: TGCGCCAGCAGGCTCACCGGTGAAGGATCACCCCTCCACTTT

d_call: TRBD2
j_call: TRBJ2-7
clone_size: many
v_call: TRBV12-3/TRBV12-4
cdr3_aa: CASSPRVAGGEQYF
cdr3_nt: TGTGCCAGCAGTCCCAGGGTAGCGGGAGGCGAGCAGTACTTC

d_call: NA
j_call: TRBJ1-5
clone_size: NA
v_call: TRBV6-2/TRBV6-3
cdr3_aa: CASSPDSFNQPQHF
cdr3_nt: TGTGCCAGCAGTCCCGACAGCTTCAATCAGCCCCAGCATTTT

d_call: TRBD2
j_call: TRBJ2-5
clone_size: many
v_call: TRBV28
cdr3_aa: CASRHLLAGQETQYF
cdr3_nt: TGTGCCAGCAGACATCTCCTAGCGGGCCAAGAGACCCAGTACTTC

d_call: NA
j_call: TRBJ2-5
clone_size: many
v_call: TRBV20-1
cdr3_aa: CSALGVETQYF
cdr3_nt: TGCAGTGCTCTGGGGGTAGAGACCCAGTACTTC

d_call: NA
j_call: TRBJ2-7
clone_size: few
v_call: TRBV27
cdr3_aa: CASSLWGSTAEQYF
cdr3_nt: TGTGCCAGCAGTTTATGGGGCAGCACGGCCGAGCAGTACTTC

d_call: TRBD1
j_call: TRBJ1-1
clone_size: few
v_call: TRBV12-3/TRBV12-4
cdr3_aa: CASSSTGDGTEAFF
cdr3_nt: TGTGCCAGCAGTTCCACAGGGGATGGCACTGAAGCTTTCTTT

d_call: TRBD2
j_call: TRBJ2-7
clone_size: few
v_call: TRBV12-3/TRBV12-4
cdr3_aa: CASSFRPSGSYEQYF
cdr3_nt: TGTGCCAGCAGTTTTAGGCCTAGCGGATCCTACGAGCAGTACTTC

d_call: NA
j_call: TRBJ2-1
clone_size: many
v_call: TRBV29-1
cdr3_aa: CSATTAGGHEQFF
cdr3_nt: TGCAGCGCCACAACCGCCGGGGGGCATGAGCAGTTCTTC

d_call: NA
j_call: TRBJ2-3
clone_size: many
v_call: TRBV12-3/TRBV12-4
cdr3_aa: CASSSSGRDTQYF
cdr3_nt: TGTGCCAGCAGTTCATCGGGCCGGGATACGCAGTATTTT

d_call: TRBD2
j_call: TRBJ2-1
clone_size: NA
v_call: TRBV6-1
cdr3_aa: CASSPEGGRARPQAEFF
cdr3_nt: TGTGCCAGCAGTCCCGAGGGTGGGAGGGCCCGACCCCAGGCCGAGTTCTTC

d_call: NA
j_call: TRBJ2-7
clone_size: few
v_call: TRBV5-6
cdr3_aa: CASSPSAHTYEQYF
cdr3_nt: TGTGCCAGCAGTCCTTCGGCTCATACCTACGAGCAGTACTTC

d_call: NA
j_call: TRBJ2-3
clone_size: many
v_call: TRBV29-1
cdr3_aa: CSVDSQYTDTQYF
cdr3_nt: TGCAGCGTTGACAGTCAGTACACAGATACGCAGTATTTT

d_call: TRBD1
j_call: TRBJ2-5
clone_size: NA
v_call: TRBV4-2
cdr3_aa: CASSQEGDRASVQYF
cdr3_nt: TGTGCCAGCAGCCAAGAGGGGGACAGGGCTTCAGTCCAGTACTTC

d_call: TRBD1
j_call: TRBJ2-5
clone_size: few
v_call: TRBV29-1
cdr3_aa: CSVERLGQGETQYF
cdr3_nt: TGCAGCGTTGAACGCCTGGGACAGGGGGAGACCCAGTACTTC

d_call: NA
j_call: TRBJ2-1
clone_size: few
v_call: TRBV9
cdr3_aa: CASSVEVVGGTEQFF
cdr3_nt: TGTGCCAGCAGCGTAGAGGTTGTTGGGGGGACTGAGCAGTTCTTC

d_call: NA
j_call: TRBJ2-7
clone_size: NA
v_call: TRBV4-3
cdr3_aa: CASSQALDSAYEQYF
cdr3_nt: TGCGCCAGCAGCCAAGCTCTGGACTCAGCCTACGAGCAGTACTTC

d_call: NA
j_call: TRBJ2-1
clone_size: NA
v_call: TRBV19
cdr3_aa: CASSIISPNPAGNEQFF
cdr3_nt: TGTGCCAGTAGTATAATATCCCCAAACCCCGCAGGCAATGAGCAGTTCTTC

d_call: TRBD1
j_call: TRBJ1-4
clone_size: many
v_call: TRBV29-1
cdr3_aa: CSVAGTGASNVEKLFF
cdr3_nt: TGCAGCGTTGCGGGGACAGGGGCCTCCAACGTTGAAAAACTGTTTTTT

d_call: TRBD2
j_call: TRBJ2-3
clone_size: many
v_call: TRBV5-1
cdr3_aa: CASSTKRGGTDTQYF
cdr3_nt: TGCGCCAGCAGCACCAAGCGGGGGGGCACAGATACGCAGTATTTT

d_call: TRBD2
j_call: TRBJ2-7
clone_size: many
v_call: TRBV13
cdr3_aa: CASSLGLAGHYEQYF
cdr3_nt: TGTGCCAGCAGCTTAGGGCTAGCGGGACACTACGAGCAGTACTTC

d_call: TRBD2
j_call: TRBJ2-5
clone_size: many
v_call: TRBV12-3/TRBV12-4
cdr3_aa: CASRQTGGYQETQYF
cdr3_nt: TGTGCCAGCAGGCAAACGGGAGGGTACCAAGAGACCCAGTACTTC

d_call: TRBD1
j_call: TRBJ2-5
clone_size: NA
v_call: TRBV4-3
cdr3_aa: CASSQDRERWETQYF
cdr3_nt: TGCGCCAGCAGCCAGGACAGGGAGCGGTGGGAGACCCAGTACTTC

d_call: TRBD1
j_call: TRBJ2-1
clone_size: few
v_call: TRBV5-4
cdr3_aa: CASSLAGGGKNNEQFF
cdr3_nt: TGTGCCAGCAGCTTGGCAGGGGGTGGAAAAAACAATGAGCAGTTCTTC

d_call: TRBD1
j_call: TRBJ2-3
clone_size: few
v_call: TRBV19
cdr3_aa: CASTPDGTGYLDTQYF
cdr3_nt: TGTGCCAGTACCCCGGATGGGACAGGCTACCTTGATACGCAGTATTTT

d_call: NA
j_call: TRBJ2-5
clone_size: few
v_call: TRBV6-1
cdr3_aa: CASNPGTVQETQYF
cdr3_nt: TGTGCCAGCAACCCAGGGACGGTCCAAGAGACCCAGTACTTC

d_call: TRBD2
j_call: TRBJ2-1
clone_size: NA
v_call: TRBV20-1
cdr3_aa: CSARVLAGGTHSYNEQFF
cdr3_nt: TGCAGTGCTAGAGTACTAGCGGGAGGGACGCACTCCTACAATGAGCAGTTCTTC

d_call: TRBD2
j_call: TRBJ2-1
clone_size: NA
v_call: TRBV5-1
cdr3_aa: CASSTRLADEQFF
cdr3_nt: TGCGCCAGCAGCACCCGACTAGCAGATGAGCAGTTCTTC

d_call: NA
j_call: TRBJ2-2
clone_size: NA
v_call: TRBV4-3
cdr3_aa: CASSQDMMKSANTGELFF
cdr3_nt: TGCGCCAGCAGCCAAGATATGATGAAGAGCGCGAACACCGGGGAGCTGTTTTTT

d_call: NA
j_call: TRBJ2-3
clone_size: many
v_call: TRBV20-1
cdr3_aa: CSAPRITDTQYF
cdr3_nt: TGCAGTGCTCCTCGGATCACAGATACGCAGTATTTT

d_call: NA
j_call: TRBJ1-1
clone_size: once
v_call: TRBV28
cdr3_aa: CASSWEGGGTEAFF
cdr3_nt: TGTGCCAGCAGTTGGGAGGGCGGGGGCACTGAAGCTTTCTTT

d_call: TRBD2
j_call: TRBJ2-1
clone_size: NA
v_call: TRBV11-1
cdr3_aa: CASSLGPGLAGDLSYNEQFF
cdr3_nt: TGTGCCAGCAGCTTAGGTCCGGGACTAGCGGGGGACCTCTCCTACAATGAGCAGTTCTTC

d_call: NA
j_call: TRBJ2-2
clone_size: many
v_call: TRBV10-3
cdr3_aa: CAISALTGELFF
cdr3_nt: TGTGCCATCAGTGCCTTGACCGGGGAGCTGTTTTTT

d_call: NA
j_call: TRBJ2-7
clone_size: NA
v_call: TRBV5-1
cdr3_aa: CASSGQGSSYEQYF
cdr3_nt: TGCGCCAGCTCAGGGCAGGGGAGCTCCTACGAGCAGTACTTC

d_call: TRBD2
j_call: TRBJ2-7
clone_size: few
v_call: TRBV10-3
cdr3_aa: CAISGTSGRHEQYF
cdr3_nt: TGTGCCATCAGCGGGACTAGCGGGAGACACGAGCAGTACTTC

d_call: TRBD2
j_call: TRBJ2-7
clone_size: few
v_call: TRBV28
cdr3_aa: CASTRLAGTEKQYF
cdr3_nt: TGTGCCAGCACGCGACTAGCGGGAACAGAAAAGCAGTACTTC

d_call: NA
j_call: TRBJ2-1
clone_size: NA
v_call: TRBV20-1
cdr3_aa: CSARIVYEQFF
cdr3_nt: TGCAGTGCTAGAATAGTGTATGAGCAGTTCTTC

d_call: TRBD1
j_call: TRBJ2-1
clone_size: NA
v_call: TRBV6-1
cdr3_aa: CASRGQGVYVGGNEQFF
cdr3_nt: TGTGCCAGCAGGGGACAGGGAGTTTACGTTGGAGGGAATGAGCAGTTCTTC

d_call: NA
j_call: TRBJ2-1
clone_size: NA
v_call: TRBV7-2
cdr3_aa: CASSRNLRSGLYNEQFF
cdr3_nt: TGTGCCAGCAGCCGGAACCTCCGGAGCGGACTCTACAATGAGCAGTTCTTC

d_call: NA
j_call: TRBJ2-7
clone_size: few
v_call: TRBV29-1
cdr3_aa: CSVVSTYEQYF
cdr3_nt: TGCAGCGTTGTCTCCACCTACGAGCAGTACTTC

d_call: TRBD2
j_call: TRBJ2-2
clone_size: many
v_call: TRBV6-5
cdr3_aa: CASSHQAGGVGELFF
cdr3_nt: TGTGCCAGCAGCCACCAGGCGGGAGGGGTCGGGGAGCTGTTTTTT

d_call: TRBD1
j_call: TRBJ2-7
clone_size: NA
v_call: TRBV20-1
cdr3_aa: CSARAPGTGRDEQYF
cdr3_nt: TGCAGTGCTAGGGCCCCCGGGACAGGGAGGGACGAGCAGTACTTC